The next 9 T cell receptor beta chains were all read from a single sample in a study of T cell repertoires in cytomegalovirus infection. TCRdb re-derived calls from the reads in MiXCR, one entry per CDR3 protein. The sample includes approximately 170,000 distinct CDR3 sequences, under 20% of them seen just once. Sequenced input: CD8+ T cells from PBMCs. The receptors were sampled from a human donor in good health (CMV status not recorded). Some clones in this sample may be carry-over from other donors' samples.

The chain has TRBV4-3 and TRBJ2-7, with TRBD2 matching over 10 bases. J gave up 3 bases and V 1 base, and 3 bases lay outside the gene matches. Germline V gene sequence: CDR1 LGHNA, CDR2 YSLEER. The CDR3 covers 15 residues. CDR3 region: CASSQGVAGGYEQYF. The CDR3, as DNA: TGCGCCAGCAGCCAAGGTGTAGCGGGAGGCTACGAGCAGTACTTC.

The chain employs TRBV19 and TRBJ1-3; D is undetermined. Trimming removed 4 bases from V and 4 bases from J, with 14 bases in between. Germline values: CDR1 LNHDA, CDR2 SQIVND (reference sequence). The CDR3 runs 15 residues. The CDR3 nucleotides read TGTGCCAGTAGTACGCCGGTGGTTTTCGGAAACACCATATATTTT. Translated: CASSTPVVFGNTIYF.

This chain uses TRBV6-2 or TRBV6-3 with TRBJ1-1, with 12 bases identical to TRBD1. Germline lookup yields CDR1 MNHEY and CDR2 SVGEGT. V shed 7 bases and J 4 bases; nucleotides not matched to a gene: 10. This CDR3 comprises 16 residues. DNA for the CDR3: TGTGCCAGCATCACCGGGACAGGGGGCGGTGGCACTGAAGCTTTCTTT. Translated, it gives CASITGTGGGGTEAFF.

This clonotype turned up a few times. The chain employs TRBV7-2 and TRBJ1-1, with a tentative D call TRBD1 (6 bases). Per the germline V gene, CDR1 is SGHTA and CDR2 is FQGNSA. The CDR3 totals 16 residues. V was shortened by 4 bases and J by 5 bases, with 20 bases between the two germline ends. CDR3 region: CASSYGEGGRRTEAFF. The CDR3 coding sequence is TGTGCCAGCAGCTACGGGGAGGGGGGGCGAAGGACTGAAGCTTTCTTT.

This clonotype was observed many times. The V call is TRBV7-8, the J call TRBJ2-7, with D hard to call. Looked up from germline, CDR1 is SGHVS and CDR2 is FQNEAQ. V lost 1 base to trimming and J lost 0 bases, with 7 bases between them. The CDR3 sequence is 14 residues long. The CDR3 DNA follows: TGTGCCAGCAGCTTAGGGGCAGGCTCCTACGAGCAGTACTTC. It yields the protein CASSLGAGSYEQYF.

The table lists this clonotype with a few counts. The gene calls are TRBV28 and TRBJ2-7; no definite D call. Germline V gene sequence: CDR1 MDHEN, CDR2 SYDVKM. CDR3 size: 11 residues. V gave up 5 bases and J gave up 7 bases, with 9 bases separating them. In DNA, the CDR3 is TGTGCCAGCAGTACGAGGATTGAGCAGTACTTC. This gives the protein CASSTRIEQYF.

The sample holds a few counts of this clonotype. The chain couples TRBV5-6 to TRBJ2-1; 7 positions agree with TRBD1. The CDR3 has 13 residues. CDR1 SGHDT and CDR2 YYEEEE come from the germline V gene. Trimming cost V 2 bases and J 7 bases; bases outside gene matches: 3. In nucleotides, the CDR3 is TGTGCCAGCAGCTTTGGGACAGTTAATGAGCAGTTCTTC. Translating it yields CASSFGTVNEQFF.

This chain uses TRBV7-6 with TRBJ1-1; perhaps TRBD1 as D (5 bases). The ends were cut back, 1 base at V and 4 bases at J, with 7 bases in the middle. CDR1 and CDR2 (germline): SGHVS, FNYEAQ. This CDR3 is 13 amino acids long. CDR3 region: CASSLGTSTEAFF. Here the CDR3 DNA reads TGTGCCAGCAGCTTAGGGACAAGCACTGAAGCTTTCTTT.

In its sample, this clonotype was seen many times. This CDR3 reads CASSWGVGGAYEQYF. CDR3 nucleotides: TGTGCCAGCAGCTGGGGTGTGGGGGGTGCCTACGAGCAGTACTTC. V usage is TRBV7-2 and J usage is TRBJ2-7; weak D call: TRBD2 (6 bases). V lost 4 bases and J lost 2, with 15 bases in between. The CDR3 contains 15 residues. Germline V gene data show CDR1 as SGHTA and CDR2 as FQGNSA.